The 22 T cell receptor beta chains in this list originate from one sample, sequenced in a study of cytomegalovirus exposure and HLA in healthy donors. The PCR ran on 60 Vbeta and 13 Jbeta primers. Clones were read by immunoSEQ multiplex PCR, and TCRdb kept only the in-frame ones, dropping some. The sample contains a few hundred thousand clones, roughly four fifths of which appear only once. Sequences were obtained from PBMCs. These receptors were taken from a girl between 5 and 17 years old in good health and CMV-seronegative.

The chain links TRBV6-5 to TRBJ2-5; D gene unclear. The end of the DNA fits TRBJ2-7 better, so the J call may be wrong. The CDR3 totals 16 residues. CDR1 and CDR2 (germline): MNHEY, SVGAGI. The CDR3 loop is CASSYSISETTYEQYF. The CDR3 region has the DNA TGTGCCAGCAGTTACTCGATTTCTGAGACAACCTACGAGCAGTACTTC.

The V gene is TRBV30, the J gene TRBJ2-1, with D possibly TRBD2 on 6 matching bases. V was clipped by 7 bases and J by 4 bases, with 23 bases between them. Per germline, CDR1 GTSNPN and CDR2 SVGIG (reference sequence). This CDR3 has 16 residues. The CDR3 bases are TGTGCCTCCACACCGGGACCCTTCGGGGGATACAATGAGCAGTTCTTC. It encodes CASTPGPFGGYNEQFF. The entire variable domain, with the rest obtained from reference TRBV30 and TRBJ2-1, is as follows: SQTIHQWPATLVQPVGSPLSLECTVEGTSNPNLYWYRQAAGRGLQLLFYSVGIGQISSEVPQNLSASRPQDRQFILSSKKLLLSDSGFYLCASTPGPFGGYNEQFFGPGTRLTVL.

The rearrangement links TRBV5-6 to TRBJ2-5; D is perhaps TRBD1 (5 bases). CDR3 length: 15 amino acids. Germline V gene lookup returns CDR1 SGHDT and CDR2 YYEEEE. The ends were cut back, 0 bases at V and 9 bases at J, with 18 bases in the middle. The CDR3 region is CASSLVGAVTAAQYF. CDR3 nucleotides: TGTGCCAGCAGCTTGGTTGGGGCAGTGACCGCAGCCCAGTACTTC.

V usage is TRBV13 and J usage is TRBJ2-5; D is possibly TRBD2 (6 bases). V gave up 3 bases and J gave up 5 bases, with 13 bases separating them. The CDR3 contains 14 residues. The germline V gene encodes CDR1 PRHDT and CDR2 FYEKMQ (reference sequence). CDR3 region: CASSFLRELETQYF. CDR3 bases: TGTGCCAGCAGCTTTTTACGGGAGCTGGAGACCCAGTACTTC. The complete variable domain, with remaining parts taken from reference TRBV13 and TRBJ2-5, reads AAGVIQSPRHLIKEKRETATLKCYPIPRHDTVYWYQQGPGQDPQFLISFYEKMQSDKGSIPDRFSAQQFSDYHSELNMSSLELGDSALYFCASSFLRELETQYFGPGTRLLVL.

This chain links TRBV9 with TRBJ2-5; 11 positions match TRBD2. Per germline, CDR1 SGDLS and CDR2 YYNGEE. After removal of 1 base from V and 4 bases from J, the junction contained 12 bases not matched to a gene. The CDR3 consists of 18 residues. CDR3: CASSVSGFSGGAGETQYF. In DNA form, the CDR3 reads TGTGCCAGCAGCGTAAGCGGATTTAGCGGGGGGGCCGGAGAGACCCAGTACTTC.

The genes are TRBV12-2 and TRBJ2-7; the table's D gene call, TRBD1, was not cross checked with the DNA. TRBV12-2 is a pseudogene. CDR3 length: 18 amino acids. The DNA of the CDR3 is TGTGCAAGTCGCGGATGGGGCTGTCCGGGACAGGGGCCTTACGAGCAGTACTTC. Translation: CASRGWGCPGQGPYEQYF.

DNA of the CDR3: TGCGCCAGCAGCCAAGCTCGACTCGGTCCGGCAGGGGACTATGGCTACACCTTC. Its translation: CASSQARLGPAGDYGYTF. The chain couples TRBV4-3 to TRBJ1-2, with TRBD1 as a possible D gene (6 bases). Germline lookup yields CDR1 LGHNA and CDR2 YSLEER. CDR3 length: 18 amino acids. Deletions cut 1 base from V and 3 bases from J, with 21 bases between.

This clone was counted a few times. The chain links TRBV30 to TRBJ2-7, with TRBD2 matching over 9 bases. The junction had 6 bases not matched to a gene; V was cut back by 0 bases and J by 6 bases. Germline loops: CDR1 GTSNPN, CDR2 SVGIG (reference sequence). This CDR3 contains 14 residues. CDR3 residues: CAWSVGLATSEQYF. The CDR3 DNA reads TGTGCCTGGAGTGTCGGACTAGCGACTTCCGAGCAGTACTTC.

The chain employs TRBV7-2 and TRBJ2-1, with D possibly matching TRBD1 (5 bases). Germline assignment: CDR1 SGHTA and CDR2 FQGNSA. V lost 1 base to trimming and J lost 9 bases, with 16 bases between them. The CDR3 loop spans 15 amino acids. CDR3 bases: TGTGCCAGCAGCTTAGGTGGGGCGCGGTTCGTTGAGCAGTTCTTC. Residues: CASSLGGARFVEQFF.

In its sample, this clone was seen once. J is TRBJ2-1 and V is TRBV29-1, with a tentative D call TRBD1 (5 bases). The germline V and J ends were trimmed by 5 bases and 4 bases, with 12 bases remaining between them. CDR3 size: 13 residues. The V gene's germline CDR1 is SQVTM and CDR2 ANQGSEA. The CDR3 bases are TGCAGCGTTCTCCAGGGCTATTACAATGAGCAGTTCTTC. As protein: CSVLQGYYNEQFF.

The chain carries TRBV7-2 and TRBJ2-1, with 8 bases that match TRBD2. The V gene end was trimmed by 5 bases and the J gene end by 0 bases; junction bases not matched to a gene: 6. This CDR3 region has 16 residues. CDR1 SGHTA and CDR2 FQGNSA come from the germline V gene. This CDR3 reads CASSLSGTVSYNEQFF. In nucleotides, the CDR3 is TGTGCCAGCAGCCTTAGCGGGACGGTCTCCTACAATGAGCAGTTCTTC.

This chain uses TRBV6-6 with TRBJ2-2; 7 bases are a match to TRBD2. The CDR3 is 16 amino acids. Germline V gives CDR1 MNHNY, CDR2 SVGAGI (reference sequence). Trimming cost V 2 bases and J 5 bases; bases outside gene matches: 8. The CDR3: CASSYVSSGQTGELFF. CDR3 bases: TGTGCCAGCAGTTACGTCTCTAGCGGCCAAACCGGGGAGCTGTTTTTT.

This sequence joins TRBV5-1 and TRBJ2-3; 7 nucleotides agree with TRBD1. The germline V gene has CDR1 SGHRS and CDR2 YFSETQ. The CDR3 consists of 18 residues. Trimming took 1 base from V and 2 from J; bases not matched to a gene: 13. The CDR3 DNA follows: TGCGCCAGCAGCTTGACCGCCCCCGGACAGGATTTCACAGATACGCAGTATTTT. It translates to CASSLTAPGQDFTDTQYF. The variable domain in full, with the rest retrieved from reference TRBV5-1 and TRBJ2-3, is KAGVTQTPRYLIKTRGQQVTLSCSPISGHRSVSWYQQTPGQGLQFLFEYFSETQRNKGNFPGRFSGRQFSNSRSEMNVSTLELGDSALYLCASSLTAPGQDFTDTQYFGPGTRLTVL.

This sequence joins TRBV6-5 and TRBJ1-2, with 11 bases matching TRBD1. The V and J ends lost 2 bases and 9 bases, in that order; junction bases with no gene match: 8. Germline V lookup: CDR1 MNHEY, CDR2 SVGAGI. This CDR3 spans 15 amino acids. CDR3 sequence reads: CASSYLGQGAGSYTF. In DNA form, the CDR3 reads TGTGCCAGCAGTTACCTCGGACAGGGGGCGGGAAGCTACACCTTC.

The J gene is TRBJ1-2, the V gene TRBV28; D is perhaps TRBD1 (5 bases). Between the trimmed V and J ends, which lost 6 bases and 7 bases, there was a span of 15 bases. CDR3 length: 13 residues. Germline lookup yields CDR1 MDHEN and CDR2 SYDVKM. The CDR3 nucleotides are TGTGCCAGCAGAATAGACAGCCGCGGTGGCTACACCTTC. Translated: CASRIDSRGGYTF.

V is TRBV5-1 and J is TRBJ2-1; 9 bases map to TRBD2. This CDR3 contains 18 residues. J gave up 9 bases and V 4 bases, and 20 bases lay outside the gene matches. Germline assignment: CDR1 SGHRS and CDR2 YFSETQ. Written as DNA, the CDR3 is TGCGCCAGCAGCCTAAGGGGTAGCGGGAGCCTTGTGGTGGGTGAGCAGTTCTTC. Its translation: CASSLRGSGSLVVGEQFF. Full variable domain (outside the CDR3, taken from reference TRBV5-1 and TRBJ2-1): KAGVTQTPRYLIKTRGQQVTLSCSPISGHRSVSWYQQTPGQGLQFLFEYFSETQRNKGNFPGRFSGRQFSNSRSEMNVSTLELGDSALYLCASSLRGSGSLVVGEQFFGPGTRLTVL.

The chain links TRBV29-1 to TRBJ1-1; D is possibly TRBD1 (5 bases). From germline, CDR1 is SQVTM and CDR2 ANQGSEA. The V gene lost 6 bases and the J gene lost 1 base, with 18 bases spanning the gap. The CDR3 contains 15 residues. CDR3 nucleotides: TGCAGCGTAGACCGGGACGGAGGGAGGAACACTGAAGCTTTCTTT. Translating gives CSVDRDGGRNTEAFF.

The chain couples TRBV6-6 to TRBJ2-2, with 10 positions matching TRBD1. CDR3 length equals 15 residues. Germline values: CDR1 MNHNY, CDR2 SVGAGI (reference sequence). The V segment lost 6 bases and the J segment 7 bases; nucleotides outside the gene matches: 8. CDR3 sequence: CASSSGTGVVGELFF. The CDR3 DNA follows: TGTGCCAGCAGCTCCGGGACAGGGGTGGTCGGGGAGCTGTTTTTT.

V and J are TRBV18 and TRBJ2-7, with 8 bases aligning to TRBD2. With V trimmed by 3 bases and J by 7 bases, 5 bases remained unmatched. This CDR3 spans 13 amino acids. Germline-derived CDR1 and CDR2 are KGHSH and LQKENI. This CDR3 reads CASSPRGGSEQYF. CDR3 bases: TGTGCCAGCTCACCTCGGGGGGGGTCGGAGCAGTACTTC.

The rearrangement links TRBV5-1 to TRBJ2-5; TRBD2 aligns across 7 bases. The J call may be wrong; the DNA end is better matched by TRBJ2-7. CDR3 size: 15 residues. Germline CDR1 reads SGHRS; CDR2 reads YFSETQ. The CDR3 DNA reads as TGCGCCAGCAGCTTGGCCGGCGGGGGTCCCTACGAGCAGTACTTC. Protein sequence: CASSLAGGGPYEQYF.

V gene TRBV6-5 combines with J gene TRBJ1-3; a weak D match, TRBD1 (6 bases). The CDR3 contains 14 residues. Per germline, CDR1 MNHEY and CDR2 SVGAGI. V was shortened by 6 bases and J by 4 bases, with 13 bases between the two germline ends. The CDR3 protein is CASRETGIGNTIYF. CDR3 coding DNA: TGTGCCAGCAGGGAAACAGGGATAGGAAACACCATATATTTT.

The genes are TRBV5-1 and TRBJ2-7, with D possibly TRBD1 on 6 matching bases. Trimming stripped 0 bases from V and 1 base from J, with 11 bases between. CDR1 is SGHRS, CDR2 YFSETQ, per germline. The CDR3 is made up of 15 amino acids. Here the CDR3 reads CASSLGGRSSYEQYF. CDR3 coding DNA: TGCGCCAGCAGCTTGGGGGGGCGATCGTCCTACGAGCAGTACTTC.